The rows below give T cell receptor beta chains drawn from one sample of a study of T-cell memory formation after mild COVID-19. TCRdb passed the 5' RACE reads through MiXCR, listing each CDR3 protein once. The sample has around 370,000 distinct CDR3 sequences; 20% to 25% are singletons. Sequenced sample: PBMCs or a T cell subset sorted from them (not recorded which). These receptors came from an adult woman who had mild COVID-19 (a few samples of this study predate the infection). Cell type and time point are not known. Both conserved end residues are part of each CDR3. The D gene is left open where the match is weak. A row's size may be missing; if present it is once, few, many or a size class.

size: few; J: TRBJ2-1; V: TRBV4-3; D: -; CDR3: CASSQVGGTEQFF; DNA: TGCGCCAGCAGCCAAGTTGGAGGGACTGAGCAGTTCTTC
size: many; J: TRBJ2-3; V: TRBV11-2; D: -; CDR3: CASSYHTDTQYF; DNA: TGTGCCAGCAGTTACCATACAGATACGCAGTATTTT
size: -; J: TRBJ1-4; V: TRBV11-1; D: -; CDR3: CASSQFPGLREKLFF; DNA: TGTGCCAGCAGCCAATTCCCGGGACTACGTGAAAAACTGTTTTTT
size: many; J: TRBJ2-5; V: TRBV12-3/TRBV12-4; D: TRBD1; CDR3: CASSPTGGGQETQYF; DNA: TGTGCCAGCAGTCCAACAGGGGGCGGCCAAGAGACCCAGTACTTC
size: few; J: TRBJ2-3; V: TRBV7-2; D: -; CDR3: CASSTRDQKYF; DNA: TGTGCCAGCAGCACCCGGGACCAGAAGTATTTT
size: -; J: TRBJ2-1; V: TRBV12-3/TRBV12-4; D: TRBD1; CDR3: CASVRDSDYNEQFF; DNA: TGTGCCAGCGTTAGGGACAGCGACTACAATGAGCAGTTCTTC
size: -; J: TRBJ2-7; V: TRBV24-1; D: TRBD2; CDR3: CATSDGTSGRYEQYF; DNA: TGTGCCACCAGTGATGGGACTAGCGGGAGGTACGAGCAGTACTTC
size: many; J: TRBJ2-5; V: TRBV2; D: -; CDR3: CASSERRKETQYF; DNA: TGTGCCAGCAGTGAGAGGAGGAAAGAGACCCAGTACTTC
size: few; J: TRBJ2-1; V: TRBV5-1; D: -; CDR3: CASREGGSYNEQFF; DNA: TGCGCCAGCAGGGAGGGCGGCTCCTACAATGAGCAGTTCTTC
size: few; J: TRBJ1-5; V: TRBV4-3; D: -; CDR3: CASSQEGNSNQPQHF; DNA: TGCGCCAGCAGCCAAGAAGGTAATAGCAATCAGCCCCAGCATTTT
size: -; J: TRBJ1-2; V: TRBV30; D: -; CDR3: CAWSVELFYGYTF; DNA: TGTGCCTGGAGTGTAGAACTTTTCTATGGCTACACCTTC
size: -; J: TRBJ2-5; V: TRBV6-2/TRBV6-3; D: -; CDR3: CASSYPNSGEETQYF; DNA: TGTGCCAGCAGTTACCCAAACTCAGGGGAAGAGACCCAGTACTTC
size: few; J: TRBJ1-5; V: TRBV7-8; D: -; CDR3: CASSLDSLNQPQHF; DNA: TGTGCCAGCAGCTTAGACAGCCTCAATCAGCCCCAGCATTTT
size: -; J: TRBJ2-7; V: TRBV3-1; D: TRBD2; CDR3: CASSPNPKREPTYEQYF; DNA: TGTGCCAGCAGTCCAAATCCGAAGCGGGAGCCAACCTACGAGCAGTACTTC
size: few; J: TRBJ2-2; V: TRBV9; D: -; CDR3: CASSVDYAGELFF; DNA: TGTGCCAGCAGCGTAGATTACGCCGGGGAGCTGTTTTTT
size: few; J: TRBJ2-7; V: TRBV28; D: TRBD2; CDR3: CASSQLAGLSYEQYF; DNA: TGTGCCAGCAGCCAACTAGCGGGCCTCTCCTACGAGCAGTACTTC
size: -; J: TRBJ2-7; V: TRBV2; D: -; CDR3: CASSESRQTTYEQYF; DNA: TGTGCCAGCAGTGAATCCCGACAAACTACCTACGAGCAGTACTTC
size: -; J: TRBJ1-2; V: TRBV4-1; D: -; CDR3: CASSQLTRGREGYTF; DNA: TGCGCCAGCAGCCAGCTTACACGGGGGCGCGAGGGCTACACCTTC
size: few; J: TRBJ1-2; V: TRBV27; D: TRBD1; CDR3: CASRSGQGHYGYTF; DNA: TGTGCCAGCAGATCCGGACAGGGTCACTATGGCTACACCTTC
size: few; J: TRBJ2-3; V: TRBV4-1; D: TRBD2; CDR3: CASRPTAGGSPDTQYF; DNA: TGCGCCAGCAGGCCCACAGCGGGGGGGAGCCCAGATACGCAGTATTTT
size: many; J: TRBJ2-7; V: TRBV7-2; D: TRBD1; CDR3: CASSPGTGLYEQYF; DNA: TGTGCCAGCAGCCCCGGGACAGGGCTCTACGAGCAGTACTTC
size: -; J: TRBJ1-5; V: TRBV7-9; D: -; CDR3: CASSLVEGQGNNQPQHF; DNA: TGTGCCAGCAGCTTAGTCGAGGGGCAGGGGAATAATCAGCCCCAGCATTTT
size: few; J: TRBJ2-7; V: TRBV7-9; D: TRBD2; CDR3: CASSLELPAGGYEQYF; DNA: TGTGCCAGCAGCTTAGAGTTACCGGCGGGGGGCTACGAGCAGTACTTC
size: -; J: TRBJ2-3; V: TRBV13; D: TRBD1; CDR3: CASSLEGWGQATDTQYF; DNA: TGTGCCAGCAGCTTAGAAGGTTGGGGACAGGCCACAGATACGCAGTATTTT